This entry is about one T cell receptor beta chain. Its target is not known. With 0 bases removed from V and 8 bases from J, the gap between germline ends came to 8 bases. Germline V gives CDR1 SGHVS, CDR2 FNYEAQ. This CDR3 has 14 amino acids. These data are taken from a study of T cell repertoires in cytomegalovirus infection. Overall study context: Recently identified HLA-C-restricted CMV epitopes were used, and well-studied HLA-B-restricted CMV epitopes were used as well. Both CMV infection and a matching HLA type were indicated by public TCR beta signatures.

TCRdb re-called the reads through MiXCR, storing one row per CDR3 protein. Here the sample spans some 940,000 distinct CDR3 sequences, 30% to 40% being singletons. Study-level results: CMV-specific TCR beta clonotypes restricted by HLA-C were the ones dominating the ex vivo response. Carriage of CMV together with the relevant HLA was identifiable through cumulative public TCR beta family frequency.

The receptor was isolated from a human donor in good health (CMV status not recorded). Some clones in this sample may be carry-over from other donors' samples. The source was cultured CD8+ T cells from PBMCs, collected from culture after CMV antigen stimulation. This chain uses TRBV7-6 with TRBJ1-6; D gene ambiguous. CDR3 nucleotides: TGTGCCAGCAGCTTAGCTCCCGGGGATTCACCCCTCCACTTT. As protein: CASSLAPGDSPLHF.